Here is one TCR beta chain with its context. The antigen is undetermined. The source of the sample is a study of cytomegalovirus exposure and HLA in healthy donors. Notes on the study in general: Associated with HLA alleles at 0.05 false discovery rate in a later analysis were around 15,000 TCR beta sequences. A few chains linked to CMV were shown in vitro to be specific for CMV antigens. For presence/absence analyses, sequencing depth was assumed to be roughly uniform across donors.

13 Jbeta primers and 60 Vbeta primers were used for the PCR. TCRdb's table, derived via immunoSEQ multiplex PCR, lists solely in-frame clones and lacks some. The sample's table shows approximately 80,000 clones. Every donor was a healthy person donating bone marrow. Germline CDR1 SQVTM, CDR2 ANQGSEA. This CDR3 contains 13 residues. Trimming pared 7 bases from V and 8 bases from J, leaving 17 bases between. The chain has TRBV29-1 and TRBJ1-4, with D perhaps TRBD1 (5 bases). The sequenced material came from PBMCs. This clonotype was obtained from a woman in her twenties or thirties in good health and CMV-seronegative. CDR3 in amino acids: CSGIGGVYEKLFF. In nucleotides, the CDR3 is TGCAGCGGGATCGGAGGGGTTTACGAAAAACTGTTTTTT. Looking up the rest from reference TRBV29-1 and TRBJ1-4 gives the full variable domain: SAVISQKPSRDICQRGTSLTIQCQVDSQVTMMFWYRQQPGQSLTLIATANQGSEATYESGFVIDKFPISRPNLTFSTLTVSNMSPEDSSIYLCSGIGGVYEKLFFGSGTQLSVL.